This T cell receptor (beta chain) was obtained from a study of blood T cell repertoires in COVID-19. V lost 1 base and J lost 0; bases outside the gene matches: 6. From germline, CDR1 is SGHRS and CDR2 YFSETQ. CDR3 size: 17 residues. The table came from immunoSEQ multiplex PCR; TCRdb's copy has only in-frame clones and leaves some out. The repertoire holds more than 300,000 clones, with around nine tenths as singletons. Source material: peripheral blood. The chain carries TRBV5-1 and TRBJ2-2, with 7 bases aligning to TRBD1. This TCR was recovered from a woman in her thirties with COVID-19, enrolled during active disease. The CDR3 DNA is TGCGCCAGCAGCTTGATGGGACAGACCGCGAACACCGGGGAGCTGTTTTTT. The encoded protein is CASSLMGQTANTGELFF.